This record concerns one TCR beta chain sequence. For CDR3 and TCR beta VDJ profiling, genomic DNA was the template used. Each CDR3 protein gets one entry after TCRdb re-called the reads with MiXCR. The table records about 420,000 distinct CDR3 sequences, 55% to 75% of them present only once. CDR3 length equals 17 residues. Germline CDR1 SGDLS, CDR2 YYNGEE. Trimming cost V 2 bases and J 5 bases; bases outside gene matches: 10. The data belong to a study of CD8+CD57+ T cells in acquired aplastic anemia. J is TRBJ2-2 and V is TRBV9; 9 bases fit TRBD1. The sequencing input was sorted CD4+, CD8+, or CD8+CD57+ T cells (not recorded which) from PBMCs. The sequence was collected from a human donor in good health, serving as a control. The CDR3 DNA sequence: TGTGCCAGCAGCGTTCCAAAGGGACAGGGTGGAACCGGGGAGCTGTTTTTT. Encoded protein: CASSVPKGQGGTGELFF.